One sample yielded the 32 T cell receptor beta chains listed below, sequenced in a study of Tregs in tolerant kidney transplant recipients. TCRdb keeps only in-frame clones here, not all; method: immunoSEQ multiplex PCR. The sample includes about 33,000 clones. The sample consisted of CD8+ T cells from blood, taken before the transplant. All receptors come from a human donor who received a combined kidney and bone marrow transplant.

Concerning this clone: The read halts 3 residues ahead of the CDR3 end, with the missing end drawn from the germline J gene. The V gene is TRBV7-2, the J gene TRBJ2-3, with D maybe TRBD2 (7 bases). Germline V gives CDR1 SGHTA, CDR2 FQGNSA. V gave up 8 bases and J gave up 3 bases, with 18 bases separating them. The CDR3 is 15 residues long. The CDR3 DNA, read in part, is TGTGCCAGCTCCTCCGTGGCGGGGGCTACAGATACG. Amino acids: CASSSVAGATDT. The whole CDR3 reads CASSSVAGATDTQYF.

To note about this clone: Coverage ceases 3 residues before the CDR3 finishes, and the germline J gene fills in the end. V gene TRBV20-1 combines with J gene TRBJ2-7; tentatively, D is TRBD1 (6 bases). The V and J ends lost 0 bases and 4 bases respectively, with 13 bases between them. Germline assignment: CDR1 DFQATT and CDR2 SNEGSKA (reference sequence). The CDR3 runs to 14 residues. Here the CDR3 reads CSAREMTQGYEQYF. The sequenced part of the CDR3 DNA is TGCAGTGCTAGAGAGATGACACAGGGATACGAG.

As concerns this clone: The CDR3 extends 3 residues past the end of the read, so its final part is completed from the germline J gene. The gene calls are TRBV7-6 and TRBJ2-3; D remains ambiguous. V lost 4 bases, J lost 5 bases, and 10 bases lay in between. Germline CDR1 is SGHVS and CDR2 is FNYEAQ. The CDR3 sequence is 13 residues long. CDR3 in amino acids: CASSSHRLDTQYF. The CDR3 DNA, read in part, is TGTGCCAGCAGCTCCCACCGGTTAGATACG.

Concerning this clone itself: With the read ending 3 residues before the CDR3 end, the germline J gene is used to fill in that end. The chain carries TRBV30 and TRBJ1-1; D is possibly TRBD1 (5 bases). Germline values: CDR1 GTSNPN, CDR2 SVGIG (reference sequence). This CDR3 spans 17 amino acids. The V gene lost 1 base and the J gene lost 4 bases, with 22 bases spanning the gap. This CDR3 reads CAWSGVRAEGFVTEAFF. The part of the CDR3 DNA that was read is TGTGCCTGGAGTGGTGTCCGGGCCGAGGGGTTCGTCACTGAA.

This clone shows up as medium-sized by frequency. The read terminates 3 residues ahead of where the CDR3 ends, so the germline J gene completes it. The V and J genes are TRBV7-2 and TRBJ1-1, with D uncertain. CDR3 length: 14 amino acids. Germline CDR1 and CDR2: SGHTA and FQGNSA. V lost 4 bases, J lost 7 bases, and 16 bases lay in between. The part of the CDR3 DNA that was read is TGTGCCAGCAGCTCGGCCTCGAGCGTGTATGAA. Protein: CASSSASSVYE. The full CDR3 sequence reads CASSSASSVYEAFF.

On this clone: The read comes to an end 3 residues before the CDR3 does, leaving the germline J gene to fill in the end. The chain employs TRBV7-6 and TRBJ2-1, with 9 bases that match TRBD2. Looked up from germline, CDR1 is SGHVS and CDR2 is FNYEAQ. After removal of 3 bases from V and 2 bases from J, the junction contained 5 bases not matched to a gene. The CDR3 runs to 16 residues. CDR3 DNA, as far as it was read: TGTGCCAGCAGCTTGGAGCGGGGGGACACCTACAATGAG. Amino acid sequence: CASSLERGDTYNE. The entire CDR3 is CASSLERGDTYNEQFF.

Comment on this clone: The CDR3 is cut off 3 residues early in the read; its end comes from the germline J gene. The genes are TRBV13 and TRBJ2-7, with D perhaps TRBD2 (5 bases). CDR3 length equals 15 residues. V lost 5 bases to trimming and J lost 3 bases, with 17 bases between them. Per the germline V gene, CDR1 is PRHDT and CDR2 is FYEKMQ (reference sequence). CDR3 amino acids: CASSGRSGNLYEQYF. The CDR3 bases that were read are TGTGCCAGCAGCGGCCGGTCGGGGAACCTCTACGAG.

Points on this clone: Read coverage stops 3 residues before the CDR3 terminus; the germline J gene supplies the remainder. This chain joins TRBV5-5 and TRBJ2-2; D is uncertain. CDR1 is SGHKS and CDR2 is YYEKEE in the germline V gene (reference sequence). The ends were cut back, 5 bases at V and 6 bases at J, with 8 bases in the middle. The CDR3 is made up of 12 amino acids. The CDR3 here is CASSSAAGELFF. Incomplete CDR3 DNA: TGTGCCAGCAGTTCCGCAGCCGGGGAG. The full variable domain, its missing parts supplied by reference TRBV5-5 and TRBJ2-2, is DAGVTQSPTHLIKTRGQQVTLRCSPISGHKSVSWYQQVLGQGPQFIFQYYEKEERGRGNFPDRFSARQFPNYSSELNVNALLLGDSALYLCASSSAAGELFFGEGSRLTVL.

The CDR3 sequence: CSATEGQGNAYEQYF. The CDR3 DNA, read in part, is TGCAGTGCTACCGAGGGACAGGGTAATGCCTACGAG. This rearrangement joins TRBV20-1 to TRBJ2-7, with 9 bases aligning to TRBD1. The read ends 3 residues shy of where the CDR3 ends; the end is completed using the germline J gene. With V trimmed by 4 bases and J by 2 bases, 9 bases remained unmatched. The CDR3 is made up of 15 amino acids. The germline gives CDR1 DFQATT, CDR2 SNEGSKA (reference sequence).

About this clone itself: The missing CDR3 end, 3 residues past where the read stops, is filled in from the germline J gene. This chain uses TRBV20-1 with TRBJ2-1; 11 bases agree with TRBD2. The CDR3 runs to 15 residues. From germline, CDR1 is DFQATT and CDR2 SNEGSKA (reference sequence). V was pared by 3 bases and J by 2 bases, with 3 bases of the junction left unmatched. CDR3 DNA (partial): TGCAGTGCTAGGCTAGCGGGAGGAGCCTACAATGAG. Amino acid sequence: CSARLAGGAYNE. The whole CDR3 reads CSARLAGGAYNEQFF.

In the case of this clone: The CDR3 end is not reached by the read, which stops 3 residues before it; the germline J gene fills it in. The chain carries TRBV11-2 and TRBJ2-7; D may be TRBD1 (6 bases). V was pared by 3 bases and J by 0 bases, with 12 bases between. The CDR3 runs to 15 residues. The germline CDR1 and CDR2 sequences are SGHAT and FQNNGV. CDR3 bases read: TGTGCCAGCAGCTTCTTAGGGGGACCCTCCTACGAG. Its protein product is CASSFLGGPSYE. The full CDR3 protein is CASSFLGGPSYEQYF.

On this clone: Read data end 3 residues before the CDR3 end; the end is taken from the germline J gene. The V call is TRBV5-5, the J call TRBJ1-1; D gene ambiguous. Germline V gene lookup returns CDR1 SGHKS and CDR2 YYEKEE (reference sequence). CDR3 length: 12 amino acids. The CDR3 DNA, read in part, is TGTGCCAGCAGCTTAGATGGACTTTCA. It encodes CASSLDGLS. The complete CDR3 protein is CASSLDGLSAFF.

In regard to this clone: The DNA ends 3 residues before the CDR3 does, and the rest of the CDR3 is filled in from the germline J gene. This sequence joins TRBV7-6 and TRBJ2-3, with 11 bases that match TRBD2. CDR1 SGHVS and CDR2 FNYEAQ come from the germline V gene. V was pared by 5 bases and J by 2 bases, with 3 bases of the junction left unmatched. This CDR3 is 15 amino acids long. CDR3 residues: CASSPSGGNTDTQYF. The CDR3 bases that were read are TGTGCCAGCAGCCCTAGCGGGGGGAACACAGATACG.

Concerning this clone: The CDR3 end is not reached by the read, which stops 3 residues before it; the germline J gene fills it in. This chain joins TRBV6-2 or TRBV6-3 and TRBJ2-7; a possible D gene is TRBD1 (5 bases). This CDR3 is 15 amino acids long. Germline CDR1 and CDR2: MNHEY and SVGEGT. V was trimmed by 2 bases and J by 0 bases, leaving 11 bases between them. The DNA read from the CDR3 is TGTGCCAGCAGTTACGAGGACACGAGCTCCTACGAG. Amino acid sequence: CASSYEDTSSYE. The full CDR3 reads CASSYEDTSSYEQYF.

The CDR3 DNA, read in part, is TGTGCCAGTAGTATCGGACAGGGTTCGGGCGAG. It codes for CASSIGQGSGE. The full CDR3 protein reads CASSIGQGSGEQYF. V usage is TRBV19 and J usage is TRBJ2-7, with 8 bases identical to TRBD1. The read comes to an end 3 residues before the CDR3 does, leaving the germline J gene to fill in the end. The CDR3 is 14 amino acids. V shed 3 bases, J shed 6 bases, and the junction held 7 bases outside the gene matches. CDR1 and CDR2 (germline): LNHDA, SQIVND (reference sequence).

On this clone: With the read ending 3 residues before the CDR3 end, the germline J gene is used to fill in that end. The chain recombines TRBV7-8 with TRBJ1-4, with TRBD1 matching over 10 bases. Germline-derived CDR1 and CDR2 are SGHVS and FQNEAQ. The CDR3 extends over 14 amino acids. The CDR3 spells CASSLGTGDGKLFF. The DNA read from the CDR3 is TGTGCCAGCAGCCTTGGGACAGGGGATGGGAAA.

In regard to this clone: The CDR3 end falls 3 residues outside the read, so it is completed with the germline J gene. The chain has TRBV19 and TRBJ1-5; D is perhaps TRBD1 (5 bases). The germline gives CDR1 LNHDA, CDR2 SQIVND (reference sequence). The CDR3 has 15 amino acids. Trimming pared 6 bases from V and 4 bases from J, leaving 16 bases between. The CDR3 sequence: CASRGLTGTNQPQHF. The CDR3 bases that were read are TGTGCCAGTAGGGGACTGACGGGTACTAATCAGCCC.

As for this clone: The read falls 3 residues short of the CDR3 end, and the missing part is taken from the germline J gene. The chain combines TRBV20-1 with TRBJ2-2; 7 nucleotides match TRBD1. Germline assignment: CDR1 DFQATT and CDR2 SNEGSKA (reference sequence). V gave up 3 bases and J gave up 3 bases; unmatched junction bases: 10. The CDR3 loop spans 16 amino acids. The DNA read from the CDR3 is TGCAGTGCTAGGAGACGACAGGGAAGGTACACCGGGGAG. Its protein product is CSARRRQGRYTGE. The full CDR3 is CSARRRQGRYTGELFF.

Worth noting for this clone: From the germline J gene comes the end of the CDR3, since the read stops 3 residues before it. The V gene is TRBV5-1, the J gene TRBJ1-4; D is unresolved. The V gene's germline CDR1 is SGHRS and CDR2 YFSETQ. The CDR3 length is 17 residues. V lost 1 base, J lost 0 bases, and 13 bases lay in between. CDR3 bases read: TGCGCCAGCAGCTTGATCGGGGTACGCACAACTAATGAAAAA. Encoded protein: CASSLIGVRTTNEK. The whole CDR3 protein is CASSLIGVRTTNEKLFF.

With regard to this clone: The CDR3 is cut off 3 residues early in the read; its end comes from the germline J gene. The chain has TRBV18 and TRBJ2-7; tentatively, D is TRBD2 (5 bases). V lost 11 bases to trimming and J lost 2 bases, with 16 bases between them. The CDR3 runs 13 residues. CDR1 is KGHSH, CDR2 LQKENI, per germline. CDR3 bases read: TGTGCCTCGCAAGGCCGACTAACCTACGAG. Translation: CASQGRLTYE. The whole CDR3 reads CASQGRLTYEQYF. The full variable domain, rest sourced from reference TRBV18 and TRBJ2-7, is NAGVMQNPRHLVRRRGQEARLRCSPMKGHSHVYWYRQLPEEGLKFMVYLQKENIIDESGMPKERFSAEFPKEGPSILRIQQVVRGDSAAYFCASQGRLTYEQYFGPGTRLTVT.

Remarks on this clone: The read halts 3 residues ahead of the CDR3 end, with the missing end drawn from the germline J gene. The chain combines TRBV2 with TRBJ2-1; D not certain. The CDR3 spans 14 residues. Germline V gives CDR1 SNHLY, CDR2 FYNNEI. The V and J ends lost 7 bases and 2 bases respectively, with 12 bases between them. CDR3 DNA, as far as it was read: TGTGCCAGCACCCCACTTCTCCCCTACAATGAG. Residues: CASTPLLPYNE. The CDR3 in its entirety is CASTPLLPYNEQFF.

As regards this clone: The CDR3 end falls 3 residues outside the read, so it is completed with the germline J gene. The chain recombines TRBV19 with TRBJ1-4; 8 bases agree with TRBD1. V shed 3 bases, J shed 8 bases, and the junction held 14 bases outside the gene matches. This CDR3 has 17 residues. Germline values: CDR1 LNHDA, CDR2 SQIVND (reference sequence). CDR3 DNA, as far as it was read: TGTGCCAGTAGTATTTCGGCAGGGGGCCCCCTTAGGGAAAAA. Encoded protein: CASSISAGGPLREK. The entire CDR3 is CASSISAGGPLREKLFF. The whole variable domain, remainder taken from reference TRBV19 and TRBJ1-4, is DGGITQSPKYLFRKEGQNVTLSCEQNLNHDAMYWYRQDPGQGLRLIYYSQIVNDFQKGDIAEGYSVSREKKESFPLTVTSAQKNPTAFYLCASSISAGGPLREKLFFGSGTQLSVL.

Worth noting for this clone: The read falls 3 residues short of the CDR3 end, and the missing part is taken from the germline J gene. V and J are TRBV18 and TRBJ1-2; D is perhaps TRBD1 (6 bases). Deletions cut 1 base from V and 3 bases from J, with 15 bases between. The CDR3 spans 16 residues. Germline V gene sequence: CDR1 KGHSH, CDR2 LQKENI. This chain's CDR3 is CASSPRSDSNYYGYTF. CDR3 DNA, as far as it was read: TGTGCCAGCTCACCACGTTCGGACAGCAATTACTATGGC.

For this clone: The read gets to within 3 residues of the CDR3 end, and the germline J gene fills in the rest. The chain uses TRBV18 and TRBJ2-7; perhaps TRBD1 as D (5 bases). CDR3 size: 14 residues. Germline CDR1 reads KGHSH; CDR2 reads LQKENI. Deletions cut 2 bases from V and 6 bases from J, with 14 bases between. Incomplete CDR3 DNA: TGTGCCAGCTCACCAGCAGGGCAACTACTCGAG. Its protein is CASSPAGQLLE. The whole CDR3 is CASSPAGQLLEQYF.

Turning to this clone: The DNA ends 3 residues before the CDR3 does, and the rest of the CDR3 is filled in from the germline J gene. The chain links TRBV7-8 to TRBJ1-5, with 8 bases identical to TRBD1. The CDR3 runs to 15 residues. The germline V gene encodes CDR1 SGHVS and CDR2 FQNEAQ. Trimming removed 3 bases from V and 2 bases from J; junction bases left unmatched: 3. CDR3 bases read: TGTGCCAGCAGCTTGGTGACAGGGGGCAATCAGCCC. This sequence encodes CASSLVTGGNQP. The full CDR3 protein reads CASSLVTGGNQPQHF.

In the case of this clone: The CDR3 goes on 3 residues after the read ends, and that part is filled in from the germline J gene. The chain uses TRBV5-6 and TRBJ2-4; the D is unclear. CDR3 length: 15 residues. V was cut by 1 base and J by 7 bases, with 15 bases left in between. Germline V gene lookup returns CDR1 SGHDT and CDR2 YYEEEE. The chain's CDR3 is CASSLYGSTANIQYF. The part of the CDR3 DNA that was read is TGTGCCAGCAGCTTGTACGGCAGCACAGCCAACATT.

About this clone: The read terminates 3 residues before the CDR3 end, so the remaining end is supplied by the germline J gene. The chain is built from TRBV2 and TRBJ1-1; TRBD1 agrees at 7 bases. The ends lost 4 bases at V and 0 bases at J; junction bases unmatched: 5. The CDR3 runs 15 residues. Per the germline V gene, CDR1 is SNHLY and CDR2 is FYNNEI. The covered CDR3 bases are TGTGCCAGCAGTGGGGGACAGTTTATGAACACTGAA. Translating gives CASSGGQFMNTE. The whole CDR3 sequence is CASSGGQFMNTEAFF.

The DNA read from the CDR3 is TGTGCCAGCAGCCCCGGGGAGGGCTATGGC. Translating it yields CASSPGEGYG. Given in full, the CDR3 is CASSPGEGYGYTF. V and J are TRBV7-6 and TRBJ1-2; D is unresolved. The CDR3 end is not reached by the read, which stops 3 residues before it; the germline J gene fills it in. The V end lost 5 bases, the J end lost 4 bases, and 11 bases lay between the germline ends. The CDR3 contains 13 residues. Germline V gives CDR1 SGHVS, CDR2 FNYEAQ. The full variable domain, rest sourced from reference TRBV7-6 and TRBJ1-2, is GAGVSQSPRYKVTKRGQDVALRCDPISGHVSLYWYRQALGQGPEFLTYFNYEAQQDKSGLPNDRFSAERPEGSISTLTIQRTEQRDSAMYRCASSPGEGYGYTFGSGTRLTVV.

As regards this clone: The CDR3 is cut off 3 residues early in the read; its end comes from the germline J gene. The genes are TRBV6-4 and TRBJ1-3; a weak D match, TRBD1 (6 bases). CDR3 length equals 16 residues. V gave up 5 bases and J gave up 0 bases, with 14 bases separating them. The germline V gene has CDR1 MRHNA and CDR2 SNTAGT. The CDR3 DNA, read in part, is TGTGCCAGCAGTCATGACAGGCCATACTCTGGAAACACC. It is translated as CASSHDRPYSGNT. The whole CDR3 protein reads CASSHDRPYSGNTIYF.

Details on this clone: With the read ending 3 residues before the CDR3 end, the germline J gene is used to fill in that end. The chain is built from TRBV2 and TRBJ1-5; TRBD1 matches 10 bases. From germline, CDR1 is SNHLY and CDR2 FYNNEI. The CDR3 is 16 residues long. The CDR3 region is CASRPPGQGPGFPQHF. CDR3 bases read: TGTGCCAGCAGGCCCCCGGGACAGGGGCCCGGCTTCCCC.

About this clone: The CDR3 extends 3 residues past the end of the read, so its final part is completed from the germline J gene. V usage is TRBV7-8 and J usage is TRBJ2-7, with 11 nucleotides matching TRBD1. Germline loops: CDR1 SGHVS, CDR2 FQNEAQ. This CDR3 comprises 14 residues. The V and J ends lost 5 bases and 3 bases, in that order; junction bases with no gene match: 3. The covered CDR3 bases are TGTGCCAGCAGCCCAGGGACAGGGGGCTACGAG. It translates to CASSPGTGGYE. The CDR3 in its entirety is CASSPGTGGYEQYF. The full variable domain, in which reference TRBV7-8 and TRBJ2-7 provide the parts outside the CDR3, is GAGVSQSPRYKVAKRGQDVALRCDPISGHVSLFWYQQALGQGPEFLTYFQNEAQLDKSGLPSDRFFAERPEGSVSTLKIQRTQQEDSAVYLCASSPGTGGYEQYFGPGTRLTVT.

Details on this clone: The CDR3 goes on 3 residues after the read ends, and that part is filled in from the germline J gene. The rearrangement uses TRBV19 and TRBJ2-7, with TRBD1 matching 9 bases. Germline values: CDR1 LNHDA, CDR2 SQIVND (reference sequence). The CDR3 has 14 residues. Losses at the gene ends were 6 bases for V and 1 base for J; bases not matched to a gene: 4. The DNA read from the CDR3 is TGTGCCAGTAGCCAAGGACAGGGGTCCTACGAG. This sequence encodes CASSQGQGSYE. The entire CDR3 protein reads CASSQGQGSYEQYF.